These T cell receptor beta chains were read from a single sample in a study of breast tumors, draining lymph nodes, adjacent tissues. In TCRdb, the multiplex PCR reads were re-called with MiXCR into one record per CDR3 protein. The sample holds about 14,000 distinct CDR3 sequences; 55% to 60% are singletons and the top ten take about 30%. The sequenced sample consisted of tumor-adjacent breast tissue. The receptors come from a female donor with breast cancer. Some clones in this sample may be carry-over from other donors' samples. Both conserved end residues are part of each CDR3. A D gene is named only where the DNA matches it firmly. Size is omitted from some rows. Given values are once, few, many or a class for expanded clones.

v_call: TRBV29-1
j_call: TRBJ2-7
clone_size: -
d_call: -
cdr3_aa: CSVGGVFSYEQYF
cdr3_nt: TGCAGCGTTGGAGGGGTGTTCTCCTACGAGCAGTACTTC

v_call: TRBV15
j_call: TRBJ1-3
clone_size: -
d_call: -
cdr3_aa: CATSRDRANSGNTIYF
cdr3_nt: TGTGCCACCAGCAGAGACAGGGCCAACTCTGGAAACACCATATATTTT

v_call: TRBV7-9
j_call: TRBJ2-1
clone_size: -
d_call: TRBD2
cdr3_aa: CAKDLGGKEQFF
cdr3_nt: TGTGCCAAAGATCTGGGGGGGAAAGAGCAGTTCTTC

v_call: TRBV10-3
j_call: TRBJ2-1
clone_size: many
d_call: -
cdr3_aa: CAISESMGGASYNEQFF
cdr3_nt: TGTGCCATCAGTGAGTCCATGGGGGGGGCGTCCTACAATGAGCAGTTCTTC

v_call: TRBV7-6
j_call: TRBJ2-2
clone_size: many
d_call: TRBD2
cdr3_aa: CASSLLAGVVSGELFF
cdr3_nt: TGTGCCAGCAGCTTGTTAGCGGGAGTCGTTTCCGGGGAGCTGTTTTTT

v_call: TRBV5-1
j_call: TRBJ2-3
clone_size: -
d_call: -
cdr3_aa: CASSLGGGYSTDTQYF
cdr3_nt: TGCGCCAGCAGCTTGGGAGGCGGCTATAGCACAGATACGCAGTATTTT

v_call: TRBV5-1
j_call: TRBJ2-1
clone_size: many
d_call: TRBD2
cdr3_aa: CASSYGTSGMNEQFF
cdr3_nt: TGCGCCAGCAGCTACGGGACTAGCGGGATGAATGAGCAGTTCTTC

v_call: TRBV12-3/TRBV12-4
j_call: TRBJ1-3
clone_size: -
d_call: TRBD1
cdr3_aa: CASSLDRGPGNTIYF
cdr3_nt: TGTGCCAGCAGTTTGGACAGGGGGCCTGGAAACACCATATATTTT

v_call: TRBV20-1
j_call: TRBJ1-5
clone_size: medium-sized
d_call: TRBD1
cdr3_aa: CSASIRGSNKQPQHF
cdr3_nt: TGCAGTGCTTCTATCAGGGGGTCGAATAAGCAGCCCCAGCATTTT

v_call: TRBV10-2
j_call: TRBJ2-1
clone_size: -
d_call: TRBD2
cdr3_aa: CDSSETSGSRNEQFF
cdr3_nt: TGCGATAGCAGTGAAACTAGCGGGAGTAGAAATGAGCAGTTCTTC

v_call: TRBV6-2/TRBV6-3
j_call: TRBJ1-6
clone_size: -
d_call: TRBD1
cdr3_aa: CASTFDRGRNNSPLHF
cdr3_nt: TGTGCCAGCACCTTCGACAGGGGCCGCAATAATTCACCCCTCCACTTT

v_call: TRBV10-3
j_call: TRBJ1-2
clone_size: -
d_call: -
cdr3_aa: CAISEVYGYTF
cdr3_nt: TGTGCCATCAGTGAGGTGTACGGCTACACCTTC

v_call: TRBV29-1
j_call: TRBJ2-2
clone_size: -
d_call: TRBD1
cdr3_aa: CSVEGPGQGVNTGELFF
cdr3_nt: TGCAGCGTTGAAGGACCGGGACAGGGGGTGAACACCGGGGAGCTGTTTTTT

v_call: TRBV7-2
j_call: TRBJ2-1
clone_size: many
d_call: -
cdr3_aa: CASNPLGGSGTEQFF
cdr3_nt: TGTGCCAGCAATCCACTTGGGGGGTCCGGAACGGAGCAGTTCTTC

v_call: TRBV12-3/TRBV12-4
j_call: TRBJ2-2
clone_size: -
d_call: TRBD2
cdr3_aa: CASRPSGSRNTGELFF
cdr3_nt: TGTGCCAGCAGACCTAGCGGGAGTCGAAACACCGGGGAGCTGTTTTTT

v_call: TRBV9
j_call: TRBJ2-3
clone_size: -
d_call: -
cdr3_aa: CASSVGHRGTDTQYF
cdr3_nt: TGTGCCAGCAGCGTAGGTCACAGGGGCACAGATACGCAGTATTTT

v_call: TRBV20-1
j_call: TRBJ1-5
clone_size: -
d_call: -
cdr3_aa: CSAWDGYNQPQHF
cdr3_nt: TGCAGTGCTTGGGACGGTTACAATCAGCCCCAGCATTTT

v_call: TRBV10-3
j_call: TRBJ2-1
clone_size: many
d_call: TRBD1
cdr3_aa: CAICPDTGAPVNEQFF
cdr3_nt: TGTGCCATCTGCCCTGACACAGGGGCTCCCGTAAATGAGCAGTTCTTC

v_call: TRBV7-2
j_call: TRBJ1-5
clone_size: -
d_call: -
cdr3_aa: CASSLAVPTGNQPQHF
cdr3_nt: TGTGCCAGCAGCTTAGCCGTACCAACAGGGAATCAGCCCCAGCATTTT

v_call: TRBV7-3
j_call: TRBJ2-2
clone_size: -
d_call: -
cdr3_aa: CASSDPNTGELFF
cdr3_nt: TGTGCCAGTAGCGACCCGAACACCGGGGAGCTGTTTTTT

v_call: TRBV20-1
j_call: TRBJ2-7
clone_size: -
d_call: -
cdr3_aa: CSARSSYEQYF
cdr3_nt: TGCAGTGCTAGGTCCTCCTACGAGCAGTACTTC

v_call: TRBV20-1
j_call: TRBJ2-3
clone_size: once
d_call: -
cdr3_aa: CSKGDPGRTDTQYF
cdr3_nt: TGCAGCAAGGGGGATCCCGGGAGGACAGATACGCAGTATTTT

v_call: TRBV6-1
j_call: TRBJ1-2
clone_size: once
d_call: TRBD1
cdr3_aa: CASSDARGQGRNGYTF
cdr3_nt: TGTGCCAGCAGTGATGCTAGGGGACAGGGGAGGAATGGCTACACCTTC

v_call: TRBV10-3
j_call: TRBJ1-3
clone_size: -
d_call: -
cdr3_aa: CAISDPSSGSGNTIYF
cdr3_nt: TGTGCCATCAGTGACCCCTCTTCGGGCTCTGGAAACACCATATATTTT

v_call: TRBV5-8
j_call: TRBJ1-1
clone_size: many
d_call: -
cdr3_aa: CASSLGWNTEAFF
cdr3_nt: TGTGCCAGCAGCTTAGGTTGGAACACTGAAGCTTTCTTT

v_call: TRBV6-5
j_call: TRBJ1-2
clone_size: once
d_call: -
cdr3_aa: CASSHSILGGAEGYTF
cdr3_nt: TGTGCCAGCAGTCACTCGATCCTAGGGGGAGCAGAGGGCTACACCTTC

v_call: TRBV11-3
j_call: TRBJ2-7
clone_size: many
d_call: TRBD2
cdr3_aa: CASSFYAGGNSYEQYF
cdr3_nt: TGTGCCAGCAGCTTTTACGCGGGAGGGAACTCCTACGAGCAGTACTTC

v_call: TRBV6-2/TRBV6-3
j_call: TRBJ2-1
clone_size: many
d_call: TRBD2
cdr3_aa: CASSTTSGKSNEQFF
cdr3_nt: TGTGCCAGCAGTACGACTAGCGGGAAGAGCAATGAGCAGTTCTTC

v_call: TRBV11-3
j_call: TRBJ2-7
clone_size: -
d_call: TRBD2
cdr3_aa: CASSLAHAGGPGEQYF
cdr3_nt: TGTGCCAGCAGCTTAGCCCACGCGGGAGGGCCAGGGGAGCAGTACTTC

v_call: TRBV29-1
j_call: TRBJ2-1
clone_size: few
d_call: -
cdr3_aa: CSAQSRGPSSYNEQFF
cdr3_nt: TGCAGCGCCCAGTCCAGGGGTCCGAGCTCCTACAATGAGCAGTTCTTC

v_call: TRBV29-1
j_call: TRBJ2-7
clone_size: -
d_call: -
cdr3_aa: CSVVPGRGQTYEQYF
cdr3_nt: TGCAGCGTTGTTCCGGGGAGAGGACAGACCTACGAGCAGTACTTC

v_call: TRBV20-1
j_call: TRBJ1-2
clone_size: -
d_call: -
cdr3_aa: CSATTGGLGYTF
cdr3_nt: TGCAGTGCCACGACGGGGGGTTTAGGCTACACCTTC

v_call: TRBV13
j_call: TRBJ2-5
clone_size: many
d_call: -
cdr3_aa: CASRRWGQWGTQYF
cdr3_nt: TGTGCCAGTAGAAGGTGGGGGCAGTGGGGGACCCAGTACTTC

v_call: TRBV7-3
j_call: TRBJ1-2
clone_size: -
d_call: -
cdr3_aa: CASSLNGAGGYGYTF
cdr3_nt: TGTGCCAGCAGCTTAAACGGAGCCGGGGGCTATGGCTACACCTTC

v_call: TRBV29-1
j_call: TRBJ2-6
clone_size: -
d_call: -
cdr3_aa: CSVGAPNSGANVLTF
cdr3_nt: TGCAGCGTTGGGGCACCCAACTCTGGGGCCAACGTCCTGACTTTC

v_call: TRBV7-8
j_call: TRBJ1-2
clone_size: many
d_call: -
cdr3_aa: CASSLEGYGYTF
cdr3_nt: TGTGCCAGCAGCTTAGAGGGCTATGGCTACACCTTC

v_call: TRBV13
j_call: TRBJ2-7
clone_size: -
d_call: -
cdr3_aa: CASSQVSYEQYF
cdr3_nt: TGTGCCAGCAGCCAAGTCTCCTACGAGCAGTACTTC

v_call: TRBV6-1
j_call: TRBJ2-7
clone_size: many
d_call: TRBD2
cdr3_aa: CASSPWADWASGTSYEQYF
cdr3_nt: TGTGCCAGCAGCCCCTGGGCAGATTGGGCTAGCGGGACTTCCTACGAGCAGTACTTC

v_call: TRBV25-1
j_call: TRBJ1-2
clone_size: -
d_call: -
cdr3_aa: CASSGAADGYTF
cdr3_nt: TGTGCCAGCAGTGGGGCAGCAGATGGCTACACCTTC

v_call: TRBV29-1
j_call: TRBJ2-2
clone_size: -
d_call: -
cdr3_aa: CSVVWDIYTGELFF
cdr3_nt: TGCAGCGTTGTATGGGACATATACACCGGGGAGCTGTTTTTT

v_call: TRBV29-1
j_call: TRBJ1-2
clone_size: few
d_call: TRBD1
cdr3_aa: CSVEGQGGGYTF
cdr3_nt: TGCAGCGTTGAAGGACAGGGTGGTGGCTACACCTTC

v_call: TRBV7-2
j_call: TRBJ1-5
clone_size: -
d_call: TRBD1
cdr3_aa: CASSRQGGQPQHF
cdr3_nt: TGTGCCAGCAGTAGACAGGGTGGTCAGCCCCAGCATTTT

v_call: TRBV5-8
j_call: TRBJ1-6
clone_size: medium-sized
d_call: -
cdr3_aa: CASSLDTGLVSPLHF
cdr3_nt: TGTGCCAGCAGCTTGGATACAGGGTTGGTTTCACCCCTCCACTTT

v_call: TRBV5-1
j_call: TRBJ1-3
clone_size: medium-sized
d_call: -
cdr3_aa: CASSWTESSGNTIYF
cdr3_nt: TGCGCCAGCAGCTGGACGGAGAGCTCTGGAAACACCATATATTTT

v_call: TRBV7-3
j_call: TRBJ1-2
clone_size: few
d_call: -
cdr3_aa: CASSFGYTF
cdr3_nt: TGTGCCAGCAGCTTTGGCTACACCTTC

v_call: TRBV20-1
j_call: TRBJ2-6
clone_size: few
d_call: -
cdr3_aa: CSARDQGAGANVLTF
cdr3_nt: TGCAGTGCTAGAGATCAGGGAGCAGGGGCCAACGTCCTGACTTTC

v_call: TRBV6-2/TRBV6-3
j_call: TRBJ2-3
clone_size: many
d_call: -
cdr3_aa: CASTRPLATSTDTQYF
cdr3_nt: TGTGCCAGCACCCGTCCCCTAGCCACTAGCACAGATACGCAGTATTTT

v_call: TRBV24-1
j_call: TRBJ1-2
clone_size: -
d_call: -
cdr3_aa: CATSDSNCGYTF
cdr3_nt: TGTGCCACCAGCGACAGCAACTGTGGCTACACCTTC

v_call: TRBV5-5
j_call: TRBJ1-6
clone_size: medium-sized
d_call: -
cdr3_aa: CASSWDGSYNSPLHF
cdr3_nt: TGTGCCAGCAGCTGGGACGGCTCCTATAATTCACCCCTCCACTTT

v_call: TRBV6-5
j_call: TRBJ1-2
clone_size: many
d_call: -
cdr3_aa: CASSYSILRGAGGYTF
cdr3_nt: TGTGCCAGCAGTTACTCGATCCTAAGGGGAGCAGGGGGCTACACCTTC

v_call: TRBV7-2
j_call: TRBJ2-7
clone_size: medium-sized
d_call: -
cdr3_aa: CASSASGRTYEQYF
cdr3_nt: TGTGCCAGCAGCGCCTCAGGGCGTACCTACGAGCAGTACTTC

v_call: TRBV7-9
j_call: TRBJ1-2
clone_size: -
d_call: TRBD1
cdr3_aa: CASSLVGTDYGYTF
cdr3_nt: TGTGCCAGCAGCTTAGTTGGGACAGACTATGGCTACACCTTC